This T cell receptor beta chain comes out of a study of T cells in Graves' hyperthyroidism and ophthalmopathy. This clonotype was seen ten or more times. Trimming left V 6 bases short and J 8 bases short, with 13 bases between. This CDR3 contains 11 residues. Germline CDR1 and CDR2: DFQATT and SNEGSKA (reference sequence). RNA transcripts gave rise to amplified TCR beta CDR3 regions. With the HTBI primer set, the TCR CDR3 went through a first round of RT-PCR. TCRdb called the multiplex PCR reads again in MiXCR, with one record for every CDR3 protein. The table records about 250,000 distinct CDR3 sequences, approximately 14% of them present only once.

This receptor was identified in a woman in her forties or fifties with Graves' hyperthyroidism that later progressed to Graves' ophthalmopathy. The chain uses TRBV20-1 and TRBJ1-1, with D unclear. The specimen sequenced was blood. CDR3 in amino acids: CSAAPHTEAFF. CDR3 nucleotides: TGCAGTGCAGCCCCCCATACCGAAGCTTTCTTT.